A selection of T cell receptor beta chains follows, all from one sample in a study of blood T cell repertoires in COVID-19. TCRdb's copy holds only in-frame clones and misses some; the assay was immunoSEQ multiplex PCR. This table has 130,000 or so clones, more than 70% appearing once. The material sequenced was peripheral blood. These receptors came from a man between 60 and 75 years old with acute or convalescent COVID-19. Each CDR3 is given with its conserved first and last residue. Each record gives: V gene, D gene, J gene, clone size, CDR3 DNA, CDR3 protein. The D gene is left open where the match is weak. Size values are once, few and many counts, or a class for expanded clones, and some rows have none.

V: TRBV6-5
D: NA
J: TRBJ1-2
size: NA
DNA: TGTGCCAGCAGTTACTCTGGCAGGGCTAACTATGGCTACACCTTC
CDR3: CASSYSGRANYGYTF

V: TRBV4-2
D: NA
J: TRBJ1-4
size: NA
DNA: TGTGCCAGCAGCCAAGATCGGACAGATTATGAAAAACTGTTTTTT
CDR3: CASSQDRTDYEKLFF

V: TRBV27
D: NA
J: TRBJ1-3
size: NA
DNA: TGTGCCAGCAGTTTAGACAGTAGCTCTGGAAACACCATATATTTT
CDR3: CASSLDSSSGNTIYF

V: TRBV5-4
D: NA
J: TRBJ2-1
size: NA
DNA: TGTGCCAGCAGCTTGGTTAGCTACAATGAGCAGTTCTTC
CDR3: CASSLVSYNEQFF

V: TRBV5-1
D: NA
J: TRBJ1-4
size: NA
DNA: TGCGCCAGCAAAGATACGGGTTCAACTAATGAAAAACTGTTTTTT
CDR3: CASKDTGSTNEKLFF

V: TRBV20-1
D: TRBD2
J: TRBJ2-7
size: NA
DNA: TGCAGTGCTAGTCACATGACTAGCATCTTATCGATCTCCTACGAGCAGTACTTC
CDR3: CSASHMTSILSISYEQYF

V: TRBV7-2
D: TRBD1
J: TRBJ2-3
size: NA
DNA: TGTGCCAGCAGCAACGACAGGGGGCTTACAGATACGCAGTATTTT
CDR3: CASSNDRGLTDTQYF

V: TRBV5-5
D: NA
J: TRBJ1-2
size: NA
DNA: TGTGCCAGCAGCATTGCGGTCCGGAGGGACTATGGCTACACCTTC
CDR3: CASSIAVRRDYGYTF

V: TRBV7-7
D: TRBD2
J: TRBJ2-2
size: NA
DNA: TGTGCCAGCAGCTTACGTAGCGGGGTAACCGGGGAGCTGTTTTTT
CDR3: CASSLRSGVTGELFF

V: TRBV10-3
D: NA
J: TRBJ1-1
size: NA
DNA: TGTGCCATCAGTGAGTACCCCCCAAGCGACACTGAAGCTTTCTTT
CDR3: CAISEYPPSDTEAFF

V: TRBV6-5
D: NA
J: TRBJ1-5
size: NA
DNA: TGTGCCAGCAGAAGGGACTCCCTTAGCAATCAGCCCCAGCATTTT
CDR3: CASRRDSLSNQPQHF

V: TRBV6-5
D: TRBD1
J: TRBJ1-4
size: NA
DNA: TGTGCCAGCAGTGACTCCACAGGGGGCGGTGAAAAACTGTTTTTT
CDR3: CASSDSTGGGEKLFF

V: TRBV5-1
D: NA
J: TRBJ2-3
size: NA
DNA: TGCGCCAGCAGCCCTCGGGGCGGGGGCACAGATACGCAGTATTTT
CDR3: CASSPRGGGTDTQYF

V: TRBV7-8
D: NA
J: TRBJ1-5
size: NA
DNA: TGTGCCAGCAGCTTAGGAAGGAGCAGAAATCAGCCCCAGCATTTT
CDR3: CASSLGRSRNQPQHF

V: TRBV5-1
D: TRBD1
J: TRBJ1-2
size: NA
DNA: TGCGCCAGCAGCCAGGGGGCATCGAACTATGGCTACACCTTC
CDR3: CASSQGASNYGYTF

V: TRBV7-9
D: TRBD1
J: TRBJ1-4
size: once
DNA: TGTGCCAGCAGCGAATGGACAGGGCCAAATGAAAAACTGTTTTTT
CDR3: CASSEWTGPNEKLFF

V: TRBV24-1
D: TRBD1
J: TRBJ1-5
size: NA
DNA: TGTGCCACCAGTGATTCAGGGGGCTGGGGCAATCAGCCCCAGCATTTT
CDR3: CATSDSGGWGNQPQHF

V: TRBV7-2
D: TRBD2
J: TRBJ2-5
size: NA
DNA: TGTGCCAGCAGCTTGGGTCCGGGACTAGCGGGAGAGGAGACCCAGTACTTC
CDR3: CASSLGPGLAGEETQYF

V: TRBV29-1
D: NA
J: TRBJ2-1
size: NA
DNA: TGCAGCGTCCAAACCTATGACTCCTACAATGAGCAGTTCTTC
CDR3: CSVQTYDSYNEQFF

V: TRBV7-8
D: NA
J: TRBJ2-7
size: NA
DNA: TGTGCCAGCAGCTCCCTGGGGGCTGGATCCTACGAGCAGTACTTC
CDR3: CASSSLGAGSYEQYF

V: TRBV29-1
D: TRBD1
J: TRBJ1-2
size: NA
DNA: TGCAGCATACGGACAGGCGCTAACTATGGCTACACCTTC
CDR3: CSIRTGANYGYTF

V: TRBV5-4
D: NA
J: TRBJ1-2
size: few
DNA: TGTGCCAGCAGCTTCTTGCCTCAGCGGGACTATGGCTACACCTTC
CDR3: CASSFLPQRDYGYTF

V: TRBV6-5
D: NA
J: TRBJ2-7
size: once
DNA: TGTGCCAGCAGCTCACACTACGAGCAGTACTTC
CDR3: CASSSHYEQYF

V: TRBV15
D: NA
J: TRBJ2-1
size: NA
DNA: TGTGCCACCAGCAGAGATGGGCCTCTTAATGAGCAGTTCTTC
CDR3: CATSRDGPLNEQFF

V: TRBV28
D: NA
J: TRBJ1-2
size: NA
DNA: TGTGCCAGCAGCCACCAGGGGTATCTGGGCTACACCTTC
CDR3: CASSHQGYLGYTF

V: TRBV6-5
D: NA
J: TRBJ1-2
size: few
DNA: TGTGCCAGCAAACAGGACGGTTCCTATGGCTACACCTTC
CDR3: CASKQDGSYGYTF

V: TRBV27
D: TRBD1
J: TRBJ1-1
size: NA
DNA: TGTGCCAGCAGTTTTACAGGGGGCACTGAAGCTTTCTTT
CDR3: CASSFTGGTEAFF

V: TRBV20-1
D: NA
J: TRBJ1-1
size: once
DNA: TGCAGTGCTAGTTCAATCGACAGGAACACTGAAGCTTTCTTT
CDR3: CSASSIDRNTEAFF

V: TRBV7-3
D: NA
J: TRBJ1-1
size: NA
DNA: TGTGCCAGCAGCTATCAGGGGCAGTACACTGAAGCTTTCTTT
CDR3: CASSYQGQYTEAFF

V: TRBV4-2
D: TRBD1
J: TRBJ2-7
size: few
DNA: TGTGCCAGCAGCCGCGCACCGGGACAGGGTAATCTCGAGCAGTACTTC
CDR3: CASSRAPGQGNLEQYF

V: TRBV6-5
D: TRBD1
J: TRBJ1-1
size: NA
DNA: TGTGCCAGCAGCACAACAGGGGGCAAAGCTTTCTTT
CDR3: CASSTTGGKAFF

V: TRBV12-3/TRBV12-4
D: NA
J: TRBJ1-6
size: NA
DNA: TGTGCCAGCAGTTTAGGGGAGAATTCACCCCTCCACTTT
CDR3: CASSLGENSPLHF

V: TRBV11-2
D: NA
J: TRBJ2-7
size: NA
DNA: TGTGCCAGCAGCTTACGACAGACGATCTACGAGCAGTACTTC
CDR3: CASSLRQTIYEQYF

V: TRBV5-1
D: TRBD2
J: TRBJ2-3
size: NA
DNA: TGCGCCAGCAAACGGGGAGCGGGAGGGCCGGCAGATACGCAGTATTTT
CDR3: CASKRGAGGPADTQYF

V: TRBV5-1
D: NA
J: TRBJ1-4
size: NA
DNA: TGCGCCAGCAGCTTGGCGGTTTCGGGACAAAATGAAAAACTGTTTTTT
CDR3: CASSLAVSGQNEKLFF

V: TRBV24-1
D: TRBD1
J: TRBJ1-2
size: NA
DNA: TGTGCCACCAGTGATCCCCAGGGGGCGCGAGGCTACACCTTC
CDR3: CATSDPQGARGYTF

V: TRBV4-1
D: NA
J: TRBJ1-1
size: NA
DNA: TGCGCCAGCAGCCAAGACCCGGACACTGAAGCTTTCTTT
CDR3: CASSQDPDTEAFF

V: TRBV6-6
D: NA
J: TRBJ1-1
size: once
DNA: TGTGCCAGCACCATACGAGCCGTGAACACTGAAGCTTTCTTT
CDR3: CASTIRAVNTEAFF

V: TRBV6-5
D: NA
J: TRBJ2-2
size: NA
DNA: TGTGCCAGCAGCGCCGACACAGGGTACACCGGGGAGCTGTTTTTT
CDR3: CASSADTGYTGELFF

V: TRBV27
D: NA
J: TRBJ2-7
size: NA
DNA: TGTGCCAGCAGCCCGCAGAACAGGGCGGAGGAGCAGTACTTC
CDR3: CASSPQNRAEEQYF

V: TRBV7-2
D: TRBD2
J: TRBJ2-1
size: NA
DNA: TGTGCCAGCAGCTTAGCGCGACTAGCAGTTGAGCAGTTCTTC
CDR3: CASSLARLAVEQFF

V: TRBV3-1/TRBV3-2
D: NA
J: TRBJ1-5
size: few
DNA: TGTGCCAGCAGCCAAGATCATTGGAGTCAGCCCCAGCATTTT
CDR3: CASSQDHWSQPQHF